This T cell receptor (beta chain) was sequenced during a study of cytomegalovirus exposure and HLA in healthy donors. Study-level points and caveats: TCR beta chains associated with HLA were, in a later analysis, more clonally expanded than equally common others. In a later analysis, across HLA loci, associated TCR counts were highest for DRB1, lowest for HLA-C. About 90% or about 30% of the time was how often most TCR beta V segments were productive, according to an earlier analysis. Several top significant clusters appeared, in a later analysis, to be linked to common viral pathogens.

Primers: 60 Vbeta forward and 13 Jbeta reverse. Using immunoSEQ multiplex PCR, the repertoire was profiled, and TCRdb retains in-frame clones only, with some absent. The sample contains about 190,000 clones, about 83% of which appear only once. On this clone: Its target is unknown.

Trimming removed 8 bases from V and 7 bases from J; junction bases left unmatched: 9. CDR3 length equals 14 residues. Germline V gene lookup returns CDR1 MDHEN and CDR2 SYDVKM. Sequencing input: PBMCs. The sequence derives from a man between 35 and 55 years old in good health and CMV-seropositive. J is TRBJ1-2 and V is TRBV28, with 11 bases matching TRBD1. The CDR3 sequence: CASSEGQGAFGYTF. In DNA, the CDR3 is TGTGCCAGCTCAGAAGGACAGGGGGCGTTTGGCTACACCTTC.